Sequencing of this T cell receptor beta chain was carried out in a study of blood T cells in healthy people across ages (dated by TCRdb to the mid-2010s). About the investigation overall: In model experiments, template switching captured about one uniquely barcoded TCR beta cDNA molecule for every two T cells. Two additional independent replicas of 1 million unique cDNA reads from the same blood draw were analyzed for two donors (one aged 18 to 29 and one aged 80 or older). Four age groups were formed from the donors: young (average approximately 15 years), middle-aged (approximately 42), aged (approximately 60) and long-lived (roughly 81). To avoid experimental bias, donors of different ages were distributed randomly across sequencing lanes. To track age-related changes in TCR beta repertoire diversity, the study relied on deep sequencing normalized with unique cDNA molecular identifiers.

V loses 7 bases, J loses 6 bases, and the germline ends lie 11 bases apart. Including cysteine and phenylalanine, the CDR3 has 12 amino acids. Here the CDR3 DNA is all that survives: 36 bases in frame from base 1. Concerning this clonotype itself: Its target antigen remains unknown. It has no much larger one-base neighbor in the sample; base qualities were not kept.

Receptors were amplified or captured by 5' RACE. Sequenced using an Illumina HiSeq 2500. A second PCR of 7 to 11 cycles was run with a J-beta primer mix and a sample-barcoded 5' primer. A unique molecular identifier was introduced onto each TCR beta cDNA molecule by a template-switch 5' adaptor carrying 12 random nucleotides. At least 2.5 million CDR3-containing paired-end reads were obtained from each sample. First-strand cDNA was synthesized from all RNA with the Mint cDNA synthesis kit, primed by a TRBC-specific oligonucleotide. All cDNA was treated with uracil-DNA glycosylase and then went through a first 18-cycle PCR with the universal primers M1SS and BC2_uni_R. In the source study's methods: Normalization of each sample was performed by random selection of 1 million high-quality reads, each carrying a distinct molecular identifier. Instead of being binned into consensus sequences, reads with shared molecular identifiers were discarded. MiTCR, run with a Q25 quality threshold and the strictest error-elimination algorithm, handled CDR3 identification, clonotype clustering and error correction. A nonparametric unseen species model with Euler transformation was used to estimate a lower bound on total TCR beta diversity. The public reads were reanalyzed by TCRdb: fastp trimming at Q25, MiXCR alignment, in-frame beta chains only. Each record represents a unique CDR3 protein, reported with the most common genes and DNA among its rows. None of the V and J calls come from the authors' own analysis; TCRdb made them. In all, the sample holds 710,000 or so distinct CDR3 sequences, and about 30% of those were seen once. Clones ranked in the top ten supply roughly 14% of the sample.

Donors were 30 to 45 systemically healthy Caucasian individuals from Russia aged roughly 6 to 90 years. Roughly 9 milliliters of peripheral blood were drawn from each donor into EDTA-treated Vacutainer tubes. Ficoll-Paque density-gradient centrifugation was used to isolate PBMCs, with at least 7 million per sample. Total RNA was extracted from PBMCs with Trizol reagent, with at least 6 micrograms obtained per sample. For every donor, flow cytometry on a PBMC aliquot measured the percentage of naive CD45RAhigh/CD27high T cells. Study-wide findings and limitations: The percentage of naive T cells measured by flow cytometry correlated strongly with observed TCR beta diversity. Bulk unsorted PBMC profiling prevented conclusive comparison of naive and antigen-experienced compartments. Total diversity estimates from one million sequenced T cells were considered lower bounds and underestimates. Because the CMV infection status of the donors was unknown, age-related changes in expanded clonotypes may potentially have been confounded. Observed TCR beta diversity per million T cells fell roughly linearly with age, and a significant reduction was already apparent by age approximately 40. Compared with the aged group, the long-lived group had more naive CD4+ T cells, fewer expanded clones and increased TCR diversity, a pattern suggesting age selection.

This sequence originates from a woman over 75 in good health. Donor details come from another sample of the same person, matched by shared clones. The specimen was blood. This receptor chain uses TRBV12-3 or TRBV12-4 and TRBJ2-3; the D element might be TRBD1 or TRBD2, as each aligns at 5 bases. The DNA sequence follows: TGTGCCAGCATGGGGCGGGCCGATACGCAGTATTTT. It translates to CASMGRADTQYF.